This TCR beta chain was identified during a study of cytomegalovirus exposure and HLA in healthy donors. Study information: Membership in the Caucasian-associated ancestry cluster was found for 75% to 90% of nearly 400 genotyped donors. Findings of the study overall: Immune exposure information comprised only CMV serostatus. Judged likely to be a sequencing artifact was a cluster of highly shared sequence variants. An Asian-associated ancestry cluster reportedly showed fewer N-insertions than the roughly 700-donor mean in a later analysis.

About this clone itself: The target antigen is unknown.

The PCR had 60 Vbeta and 13 Jbeta primers. The protocol was immunoSEQ multiplex PCR, while the TCRdb copy is restricted to in-frame clones and leaves out a portion. The data contain a few hundred thousand clones, about 80% of them singletons. This CDR3 spans 17 amino acids. Germline loops: CDR1 SGHAT, CDR2 FQNNGV. The V segment lost 4 bases and the J segment 4 bases; nucleotides outside the gene matches: 12. This receptor was identified in a woman in her fifties or sixties in good health and CMV-seropositive. The sample taken for sequencing was PBMCs. V is TRBV11-2 and J is TRBJ1-5, with TRBD1 matching 8 bases. In DNA, the CDR3 is TGTGCCAGCAGCTCCGGAGCCGGGACAGGCCCTAATCAGCCCCAGCATTTT. It translates to CASSSGAGTGPNQPQHF.